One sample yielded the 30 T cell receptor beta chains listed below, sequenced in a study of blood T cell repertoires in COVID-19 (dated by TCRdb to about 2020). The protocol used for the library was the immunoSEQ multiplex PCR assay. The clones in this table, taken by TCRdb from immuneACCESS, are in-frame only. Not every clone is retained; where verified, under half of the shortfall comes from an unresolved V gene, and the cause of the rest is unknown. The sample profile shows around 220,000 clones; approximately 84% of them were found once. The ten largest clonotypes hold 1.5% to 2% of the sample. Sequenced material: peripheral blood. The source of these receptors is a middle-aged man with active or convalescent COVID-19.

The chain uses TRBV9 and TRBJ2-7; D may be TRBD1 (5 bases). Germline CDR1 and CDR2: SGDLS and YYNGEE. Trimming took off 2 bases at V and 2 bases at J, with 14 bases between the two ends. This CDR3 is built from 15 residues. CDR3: CASSVSGQGAYEQYF. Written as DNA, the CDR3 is TGTGCCAGCAGCGTCTCAGGGCAGGGCGCCTACGAGCAGTACTTC. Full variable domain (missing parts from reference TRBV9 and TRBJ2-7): DSGVTQTPKHLITATGQRVTLRCSPRSGDLSVYWYQQSLDQGLQFLIQYYNGEERAKGNILERFSAQQFPDLHSELNLSSLELGDSALYFCASSVSGQGAYEQYFGPGTRLTVT.

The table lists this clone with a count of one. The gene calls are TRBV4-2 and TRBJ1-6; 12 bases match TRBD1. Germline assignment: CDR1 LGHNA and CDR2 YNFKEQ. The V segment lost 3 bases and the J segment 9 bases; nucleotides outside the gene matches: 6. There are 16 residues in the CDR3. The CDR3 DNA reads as TGTGCCAGCAGCCAGGGACAGGGGGCAGTTGGTTCACCCCTCCACTTT. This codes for CASSQGQGAVGSPLHF.

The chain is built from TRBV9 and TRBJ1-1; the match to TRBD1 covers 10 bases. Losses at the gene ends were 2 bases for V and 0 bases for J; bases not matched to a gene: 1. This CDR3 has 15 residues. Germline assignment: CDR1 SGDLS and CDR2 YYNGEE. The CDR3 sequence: CASSVGQGMNTEAFF. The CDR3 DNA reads TGTGCCAGCAGCGTGGGACAGGGGATGAACACTGAAGCTTTCTTT.

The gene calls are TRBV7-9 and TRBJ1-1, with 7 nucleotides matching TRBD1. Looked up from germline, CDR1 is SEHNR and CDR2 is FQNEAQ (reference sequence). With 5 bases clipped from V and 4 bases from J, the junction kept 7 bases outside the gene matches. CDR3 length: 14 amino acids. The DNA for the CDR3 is TGTGCCAGCAGCACCTTAGACAGGGTCACTGAAGCTTTCTTT. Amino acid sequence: CASSTLDRVTEAFF.

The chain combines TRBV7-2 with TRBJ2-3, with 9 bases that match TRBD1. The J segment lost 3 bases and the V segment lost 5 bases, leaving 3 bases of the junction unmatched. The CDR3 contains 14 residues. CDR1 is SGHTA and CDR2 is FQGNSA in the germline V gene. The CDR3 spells CASSQGQGTDTQYF. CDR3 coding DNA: TGTGCCAGCAGCCAGGGACAGGGAACAGATACGCAGTATTTT.

The CDR3 bases are TGTGCCAGCAGTTATCGAGAGGGGGGGGCCTACGAGCAGTACTTC. Translation gives CASSYREGGAYEQYF. The chain has TRBV6-5 and TRBJ2-7; tentative D call: TRBD2 (7 bases). Trimming took off 3 bases at V and 2 bases at J, with 14 bases between the two ends. The CDR3 contains 15 residues. Germline CDR1 MNHEY, CDR2 SVGAGI.

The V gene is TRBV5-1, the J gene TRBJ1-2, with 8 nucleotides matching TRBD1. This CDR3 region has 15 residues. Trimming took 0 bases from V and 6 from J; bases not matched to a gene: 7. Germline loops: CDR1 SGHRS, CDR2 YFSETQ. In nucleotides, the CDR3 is TGCGCCAGCAGCTTGGAAGTGGGACAGGAACATGGCTACACCTTC. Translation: CASSLEVGQEHGYTF.

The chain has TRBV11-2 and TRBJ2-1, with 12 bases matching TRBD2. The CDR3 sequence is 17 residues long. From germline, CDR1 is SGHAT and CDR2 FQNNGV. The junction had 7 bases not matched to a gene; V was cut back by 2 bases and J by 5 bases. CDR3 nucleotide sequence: TGTGCCAGCAGCTTATCGACTAGCGGGAGTGGGGACAATGAGCAGTTCTTC. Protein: CASSLSTSGSGDNEQFF.

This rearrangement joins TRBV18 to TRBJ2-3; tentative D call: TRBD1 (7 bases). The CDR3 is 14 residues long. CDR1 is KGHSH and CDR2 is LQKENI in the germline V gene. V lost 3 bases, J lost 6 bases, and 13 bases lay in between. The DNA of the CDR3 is TGTGCCAGCTCACCGCGACAGGGAGGTGATACGCAGTATTTT. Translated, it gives CASSPRQGGDTQYF.

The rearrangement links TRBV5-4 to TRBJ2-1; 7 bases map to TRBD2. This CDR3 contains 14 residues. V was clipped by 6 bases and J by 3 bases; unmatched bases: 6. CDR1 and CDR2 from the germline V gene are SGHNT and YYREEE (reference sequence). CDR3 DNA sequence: TGTGCCAGCAAAAGGGCGGGGGACTACAATGAGCAGTTCTTC. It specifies CASKRAGDYNEQFF.

CDR3 nucleotide sequence: TGTGCCAGCTCGTCGACAGGGTGGGACGAGCAGTACTTC. Translating gives CASSSTGWDEQYF. The chain is built from TRBV18 and TRBJ2-7; 7 positions match TRBD1. CDR1 KGHSH and CDR2 LQKENI come from the germline V gene. The junction had 7 bases not matched to a gene; V was cut back by 6 bases and J by 5 bases. The length of the CDR3 is 13 residues. Full variable domain (remainder filled in from reference TRBV18 and TRBJ2-7): NAGVMQNPRHLVRRRGQEARLRCSPMKGHSHVYWYRQLPEEGLKFMVYLQKENIIDESGMPKERFSAEFPKEGPSILRIQQVVRGDSAAYFCASSSTGWDEQYFGPGTRLTVT.

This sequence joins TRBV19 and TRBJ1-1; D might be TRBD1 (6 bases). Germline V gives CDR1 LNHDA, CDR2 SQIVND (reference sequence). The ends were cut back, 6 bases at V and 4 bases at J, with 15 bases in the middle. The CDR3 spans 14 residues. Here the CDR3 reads CASRGRGAITEAFF. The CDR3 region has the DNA TGTGCCAGTAGGGGCAGGGGCGCGATCACTGAAGCTTTCTTT.

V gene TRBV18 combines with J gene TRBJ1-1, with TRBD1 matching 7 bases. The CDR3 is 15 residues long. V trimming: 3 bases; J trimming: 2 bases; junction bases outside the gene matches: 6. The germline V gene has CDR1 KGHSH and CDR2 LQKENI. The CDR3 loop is CASSPNRDRNTEAFF. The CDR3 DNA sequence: TGTGCCAGCTCACCTAACCGGGACAGAAACACTGAAGCTTTCTTT.

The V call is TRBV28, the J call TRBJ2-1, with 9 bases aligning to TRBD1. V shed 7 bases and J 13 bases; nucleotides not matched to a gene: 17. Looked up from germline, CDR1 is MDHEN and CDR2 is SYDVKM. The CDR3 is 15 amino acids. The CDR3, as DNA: TGTGCCAGCAAACAGGGGGCGCAGATAGATGGACAACAGTTCTTC. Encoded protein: CASKQGAQIDGQQFF.

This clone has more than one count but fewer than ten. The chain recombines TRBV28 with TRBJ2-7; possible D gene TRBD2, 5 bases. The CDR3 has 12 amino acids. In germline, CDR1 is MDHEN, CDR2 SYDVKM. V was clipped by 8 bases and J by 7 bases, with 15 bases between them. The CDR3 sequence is CASGLPLQEQYF. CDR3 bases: TGTGCCAGCGGACTCCCCCTTCAAGAGCAGTACTTC.

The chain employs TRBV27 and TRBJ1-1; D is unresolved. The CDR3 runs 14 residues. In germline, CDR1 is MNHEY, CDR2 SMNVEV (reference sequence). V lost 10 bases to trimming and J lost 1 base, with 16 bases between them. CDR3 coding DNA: TGTGCCACCACCCCCCGGGGATGGAACACTGAAGCTTTCTTT. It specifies CATTPRGWNTEAFF.

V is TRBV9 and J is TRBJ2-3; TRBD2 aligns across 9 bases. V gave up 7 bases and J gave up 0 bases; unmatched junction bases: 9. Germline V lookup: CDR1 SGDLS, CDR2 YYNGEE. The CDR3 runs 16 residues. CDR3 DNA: TGTGCCAGCTCCGTCTCTAGCGGGAAGAGCACAGATACGCAGTATTTT. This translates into CASSVSSGKSTDTQYF.

CDR3 in DNA: TGCGCCAGCAGCCCGGGGGGGACTAGCGGAAACTCCAGGGAGACCCAGTACTTC. This encodes CASSPGGTSGNSRETQYF. The chain joins TRBV5-1 to TRBJ2-5, with 11 positions matching TRBD2. The germline V gene encodes CDR1 SGHRS and CDR2 YFSETQ. V shed 4 bases and J 5 bases; nucleotides not matched to a gene: 16. The CDR3 runs to 18 residues.

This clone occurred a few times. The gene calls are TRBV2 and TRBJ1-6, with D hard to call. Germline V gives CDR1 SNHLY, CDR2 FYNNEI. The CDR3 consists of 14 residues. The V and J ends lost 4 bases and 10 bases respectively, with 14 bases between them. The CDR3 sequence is CASSGASTTSPLHF. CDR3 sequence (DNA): TGTGCCAGCAGTGGGGCCTCAACCACCTCACCCCTCCACTTT.

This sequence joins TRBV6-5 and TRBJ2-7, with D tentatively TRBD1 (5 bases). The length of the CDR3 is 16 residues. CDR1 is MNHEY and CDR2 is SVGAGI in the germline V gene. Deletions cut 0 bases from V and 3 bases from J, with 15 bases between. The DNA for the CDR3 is TGTGCCAGCAGTTACTCACGACAGTGGGGAAGCTACGAGCAGTACTTC. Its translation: CASSYSRQWGSYEQYF.

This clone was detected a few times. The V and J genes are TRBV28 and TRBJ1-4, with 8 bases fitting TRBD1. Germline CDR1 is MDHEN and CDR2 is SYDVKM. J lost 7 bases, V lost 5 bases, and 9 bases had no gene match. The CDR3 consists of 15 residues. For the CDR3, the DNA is TGTGCCAGCAGTCAAATCAGCAGGGGGCTTGAAAAACTGTTTTTT. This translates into CASSQISRGLEKLFF.

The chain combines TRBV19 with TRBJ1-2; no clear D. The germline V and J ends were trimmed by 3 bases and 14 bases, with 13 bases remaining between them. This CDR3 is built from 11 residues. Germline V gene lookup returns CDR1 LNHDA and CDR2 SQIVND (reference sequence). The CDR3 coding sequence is TGTGCCAGTAGTATCCCCCCGGTGAGGACCTTC. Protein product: CASSIPPVRTF.

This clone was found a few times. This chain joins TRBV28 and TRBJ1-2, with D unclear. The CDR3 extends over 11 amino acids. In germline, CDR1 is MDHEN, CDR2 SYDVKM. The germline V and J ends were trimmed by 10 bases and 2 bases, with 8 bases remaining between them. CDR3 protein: CATDKNYGYTF. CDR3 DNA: TGTGCCACCGACAAGAACTATGGCTACACCTTC.

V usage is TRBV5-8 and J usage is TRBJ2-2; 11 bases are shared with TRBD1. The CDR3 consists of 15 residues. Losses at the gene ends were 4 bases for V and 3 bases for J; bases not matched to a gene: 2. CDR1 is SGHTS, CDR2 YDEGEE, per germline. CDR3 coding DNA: TGTGCCAGCAGCCCGGACAGGGGGCACACCGGGGAGCTGTTTTTT. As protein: CASSPDRGHTGELFF.

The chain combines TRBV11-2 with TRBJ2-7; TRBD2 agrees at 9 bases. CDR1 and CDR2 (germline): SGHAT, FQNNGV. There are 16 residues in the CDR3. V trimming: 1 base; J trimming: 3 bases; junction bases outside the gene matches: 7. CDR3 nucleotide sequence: TGTGCCAGCAGCTTAGTCGTTAGCGGGGGATTCTACGAGCAGTACTTC. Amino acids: CASSLVVSGGFYEQYF. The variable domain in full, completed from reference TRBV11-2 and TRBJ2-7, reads EAGVAQSPRYKIIEKRQSVAFWCNPISGHATLYWYQQILGQGPKLLIQFQNNGVVDDSQLPKDRFSAERLKGVDSTLKIQPAKLEDSAVYLCASSLVVSGGFYEQYFGPGTRLTVT.

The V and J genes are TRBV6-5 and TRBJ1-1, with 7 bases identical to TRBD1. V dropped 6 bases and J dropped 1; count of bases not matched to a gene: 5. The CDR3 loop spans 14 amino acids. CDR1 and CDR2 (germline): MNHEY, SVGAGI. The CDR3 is CASSSRGANTEAFF. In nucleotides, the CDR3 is TGTGCCAGCAGCTCCAGGGGGGCGAACACTGAAGCTTTCTTT.

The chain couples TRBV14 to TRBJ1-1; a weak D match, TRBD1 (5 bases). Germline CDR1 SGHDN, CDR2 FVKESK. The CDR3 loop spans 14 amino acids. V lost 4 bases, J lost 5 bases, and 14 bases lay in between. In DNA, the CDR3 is TGTGCCAGCAGCCGCACTCGCCAGGGAACTGAAGCTTTCTTT. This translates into CASSRTRQGTEAFF.

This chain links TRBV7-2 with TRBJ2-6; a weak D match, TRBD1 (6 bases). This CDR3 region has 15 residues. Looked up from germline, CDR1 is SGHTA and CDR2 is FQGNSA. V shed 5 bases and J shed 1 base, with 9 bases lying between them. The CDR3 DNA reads TGTGCCAGCAGCCAACAGGGTTCTGGGGCCAACGTCCTGACTTTC. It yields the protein CASSQQGSGANVLTF.

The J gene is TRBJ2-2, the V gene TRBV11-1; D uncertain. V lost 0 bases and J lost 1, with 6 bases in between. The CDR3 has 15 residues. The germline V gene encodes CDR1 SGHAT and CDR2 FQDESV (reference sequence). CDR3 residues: CASSLALRNTGELFF. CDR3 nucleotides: TGTGCCAGCAGCTTAGCGCTGAGGAACACCGGGGAGCTGTTTTTT.

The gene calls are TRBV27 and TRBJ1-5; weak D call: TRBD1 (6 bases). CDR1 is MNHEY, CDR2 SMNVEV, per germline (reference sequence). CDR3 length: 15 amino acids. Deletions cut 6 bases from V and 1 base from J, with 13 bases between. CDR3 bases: TGTGCCAGCAGCAGATCTCAGGGGAGCAATCAGCCCCAGCATTTT. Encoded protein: CASSRSQGSNQPQHF.